This T cell receptor beta chain comes out of a study of neurological immune-mediated disorders. Study as a whole: Multiple sclerosis patients (n of about 35) included approximately 31 with relapsing-remitting and 3 with secondary progressive disease.

The sample holds many counts of this clonotype. Its antigen is undetermined. Each CDR3 protein is one row after TCRdb ran MiXCR on the 5' RACE reads. The sample has 50,000 or so distinct CDR3 sequences, about 3.5% seen once. CDR3 size: 12 residues. Germline CDR1 and CDR2: MNHNY and SVGAGI (reference sequence). V was clipped by 6 bases and J by 5 bases, with 10 bases between them. General study results and limits: Patients with HTLV-1-associated myelopathy showed the most TCR clonal expansion. Those with multiple sclerosis showed the least, falling below healthy controls. Phylogenetically, 18 of 34 multiple sclerosis patients' repertoires fell into one related-CDR3 cluster, a possible signature.

The sequence derives from a man aged 40-50 years with multiple sclerosis. The rearrangement uses TRBV6-6 and TRBJ2-5; D is possibly TRBD2 (6 bases). Sequencing was performed on PBMCs. The CDR3 nucleotides are TGTGCCAGCAGGGAGGGGCGGGAGACCCAGTACTTC. Translating it yields CASREGRETQYF.